This TCR beta chain was recovered during a study of cytomegalovirus exposure and HLA in healthy donors (dated by TCRdb to 2015 to 2018). Regarding the complete study: According to an earlier analysis of around 600 of the donors, 150 million to 200 million T cells yielded over 100 million unique TCR beta sequences and 276 Gb of sequence data. HLA typing covered class I and class II loci at four-digit resolution. The number of typed donors differed by locus: about 620-640 for A, B, C, DRB1 and DQB1; approximately 530 for DQA1; around 610 for DPA1; and around 450 for DPB1. Among roughly 400 genotyped donors of the cohort, an average of approximately 220,000 unique TCR beta nucleotide sequences was sequenced per donor, of which about 18% were non-productive. About 5 DR-DQ haplotypes were handled as single units for association and clustering, since linkage in the cohort was strong. The study used immunosequencing to profile the T cell repertoires of hundreds of subjects and linked those repertoires to cytomegalovirus serostatus. Roughly 300 gigabases of sequencing data and tens of millions of unique TCR sequences were included in an early release covering about 620 HLA-typed donors. A later genetic analysis took genome-wide SNP genotypes for 398 of the 666 donors and used that subset as a discovery cohort. A later analysis re-analyzed previously published TCR beta repertoires from approximately 670 donors and added high-resolution HLA genotyping to study TCR occurrence patterns. The study was designed to test whether signatures of past pathogen exposure could be identified by cataloging public T cell receptors. Donor age, sex, ethnicity and CMV serostatus were collected together with the repertoire data. To decide whether each TCR beta V gene segment behaved as functional or pseudogenic, an earlier analysis of some 600 of the donors relied on high-throughput TCR beta sequencing. To predict cytomegalovirus infection status, the study combined high-throughput TCR immunosequencing, statistical association of individual TCRs with disease status, and machine learning. In addition to the first cohort of 666 subjects, a separate validation cohort of 120 different subjects was used. The later analysis used no new phenotypic data to find candidate immune exposures, relying instead on TCR beta sequences and their occurrence across donors. Every repertoire in the discovery cohort had been generated on one and the same sequencing platform. Among the roughly 410 genotyped donors, 75% to 90% belonged to the genetic ancestry cluster associated with self-reported Caucasian donors.

Here is what the overall study found, with its caveats: Most TCR sequences were observed very rarely across donors, whereas some public TCRs were present in many individuals. A later analysis found that TCR association rates varied across HLA loci, with DRB1 alleles showing the most associated TCRs and HLA-C alleles the fewest. When HLA alleles, especially DR and DQ, strongly co-occurred, TCR associations were difficult to assign to individual alleles. The cohort was sequenced for TCR beta chains only, and without alpha or paired-chain data the features that could be detected were limited. Several of the top co-occurrence clusters appeared to be linked to parvovirus B19, influenza, CMV and Epstein-Barr virus, according to a later analysis. The study listed 150 to 200 TCR beta chains as associated with cytomegalovirus. It was suggested by the authors that the approach could potentially be generalized to other disease states and immunological phenotypes. A further reported finding was that TCR beta sequences accurately predicted the HLA-A and HLA-B alleles for most subjects in the first cohort. A few of the identified cytomegalovirus-associated TCR beta chains were confirmed in vitro to be specific for cytomegalovirus antigens. Because HLA typing was missing for some donors at each locus, association tests included only the typed subset. Roughly uniform sequencing depth across donors was assumed in presence/absence analyses, although this assumption may not hold. The only immune exposure information available for the cohort was CMV serostatus. A later genetic analysis associated a missense DCLRE1C variant with V-gene and J-gene trimming of TCR beta chains, and an independent cohort replicated the association. A later analysis associated some 17,000 TCR beta sequences with specific HLA alleles at a false discovery rate of 0.05. In a later genetic analysis, fewer N-insertions in productive TCRs were reported among donors in an Asian-associated ancestry cluster than the approximately 630-donor mean. Broadly in line with IMGT annotations, most TCR beta V segments showed up in productive rearrangements about 87% or about 30% of the time in an earlier analysis of several hundred of the donors. The sequencing pipeline was judged likely to have produced a cluster of highly shared sequence variants as a technical artifact. Linkage disequilibrium might explain the correlated functional status among segregating V segments, but an unknown experimental factor could not be ruled out. According to a later analysis, most CMV-associated TCR beta chains appeared to be HLA-restricted, and the HLA associations seemed to be driven largely by CMV exposure. Because counts were too low, some 16 rarely observed V segments, including chromosome 9 orphons, were excluded from the earlier analysis of about 500 of the donors. The classifier was reported to diagnose cytomegalovirus status with high specificity and sensitivity in both the original and validation cohorts. Compared with equally common non-associated chains, HLA-associated TCR beta chains in a later analysis were more clonally expanded and had lower generation probabilities.

Comment on this clone: The antigen it binds to is not known.

Library creation used the immunoSEQ multiplex PCR assay. For the multiplex PCR, a mixture combining 60 forward primers for TCR Vbeta segments and 13 reverse primers for TCR Jbeta segments was used. Amplification of the CDR3 region of rearranged TCR beta genes was performed with a multiplex PCR assay on genomic DNA. On the Illumina HiSeq System, the amplified TCR beta libraries were sequenced as 87-base-pair reads. Under the source paper's analysis protocol: A later analysis counted tens of millions of unique TCR beta chains across the 666 repertoires, and 10 million to 12 million of these chains were shared by at least two donors. A nearest-neighbor algorithm error-corrected the raw reads and collapsed the reads into unique sequences, merging closely related sequences to remove PCR and sequencing errors. CDR3 sequences were aligned to IMGT reference sequences to assign V, D and J gene segments. For a sequence to be retained, a match of at least six nucleotides to both a V gene segment and a J gene segment was required. A rearrangement was called productive if the CDR3 had no stop codons and remained in frame with V and J, and every other rearrangement was called non-productive. CDR3 was defined according to IMGT convention as the region running from the second conserved V-encoded cysteine to the conserved J-encoded phenylalanine. In an earlier analysis of approximately 590 of the donors, sequences lacking an unambiguous match to a single V gene segment were excluded. In an earlier analysis of approximately 500 of the donors, a V segment was called functional when productive rearrangements were above 56.7%, and segregating when the standard deviation between donors exceeded 5%. A statistical classification framework was developed to diagnose cytomegalovirus status using the catalog of TCR beta chain sequences. In a later analysis, V and J genes were assigned by comparing TCR nucleotide sequences against IMGT/GENE-DB human TR gene sequences. In a later analysis, CDR3 sequences and most-parsimonious VDJ recombination scenarios were assigned using the TCRdist pipeline. A later analysis defined each TCR beta chain by its CDR3 amino acid sequence plus V-gene family, and excluded reads lacking a unique V-gene family. A later analysis removed 500 to 650 highly shared, low-generation-probability nucleotide sequences to deal with suspected cross-contamination and a sequencing artifact. In a later analysis, a clonal expansion index for each public chain was calculated from normalized within-repertoire ranks of inferred template counts. In a later analysis, generation probabilities were computed with a VDJ recombination model fitted to out-of-frame rearrangements, and the resulting probabilities were checked against IGoR. In a later analysis, TCR-TCR, TCR-HLA and TCR-CMV co-occurrence was scored with hypergeometric tests, and a repertoire-size bias correction was applied to TCR pairs. To estimate false discovery rates, a later analysis permuted the HLA or CMV assignments 20 times. In a later analysis, co-occurring TCRs were grouped with DBSCAN, and TCRdist sequence similarity was added when clustering was performed within HLA-allele-positive subsets. For co-occurrence clustering, repertoires with fewer than 30,000 or more than 120,000 public chains were excluded, along with four to six repertoires with anomalous nucleotide sharing. What TCRdb holds here is the immuneACCESS table cut down to in-frame rearrangements. Part of the clones is not present; checked against another copy, under half of the missing clones reflect an unresolved V gene, and the others are unexplained. V, J and clone size were drawn from that table, and D and trimming were deduced from the DNA. The sample's records list roughly 71,000 clones. Roughly 4.7% of the sample belongs to the ten largest clones.

In total, fewer than 750 healthy bone marrow donors made up the cohort. Cohort members were all nominally healthy when sampled, although unrecorded immune exposures were likely present. The donor was CMV seropositive and belonged to the group of 270 or so seropositive cohort members. Each donor provided a peripheral blood sample, and peripheral blood mononuclear cells were used for TCR beta sequencing. Genomic DNA extraction from the blood cell samples was performed with the Qiagen DNeasy Blood Extraction Kit. The sample consisted of PBMCs. The TCR was taken from a woman between 40 and 55 years old in good health and CMV-seropositive.

The CDR3 is CASSLSHPDRVGEQYF. The DNA reads TGCGCCAGCAGCTTGTCCCACCCGGACAGGGTCGGCGAGCAGTACTTC. The sequence links TRBV5-1 to TRBJ2-7, and TRBD1 matches 8 of the central bases. Reading from cysteine to phenylalanine, the CDR3 counts 16 amino acids. The entry retains the CDR3 DNA only, 48 bases that are in frame from base 1. V has 1 base trimmed and J has 6 bases trimmed; junction bases matching no gene number 12. CDR1 is given as SGHRS and CDR2 as YFSETQ, both from the germline V gene.